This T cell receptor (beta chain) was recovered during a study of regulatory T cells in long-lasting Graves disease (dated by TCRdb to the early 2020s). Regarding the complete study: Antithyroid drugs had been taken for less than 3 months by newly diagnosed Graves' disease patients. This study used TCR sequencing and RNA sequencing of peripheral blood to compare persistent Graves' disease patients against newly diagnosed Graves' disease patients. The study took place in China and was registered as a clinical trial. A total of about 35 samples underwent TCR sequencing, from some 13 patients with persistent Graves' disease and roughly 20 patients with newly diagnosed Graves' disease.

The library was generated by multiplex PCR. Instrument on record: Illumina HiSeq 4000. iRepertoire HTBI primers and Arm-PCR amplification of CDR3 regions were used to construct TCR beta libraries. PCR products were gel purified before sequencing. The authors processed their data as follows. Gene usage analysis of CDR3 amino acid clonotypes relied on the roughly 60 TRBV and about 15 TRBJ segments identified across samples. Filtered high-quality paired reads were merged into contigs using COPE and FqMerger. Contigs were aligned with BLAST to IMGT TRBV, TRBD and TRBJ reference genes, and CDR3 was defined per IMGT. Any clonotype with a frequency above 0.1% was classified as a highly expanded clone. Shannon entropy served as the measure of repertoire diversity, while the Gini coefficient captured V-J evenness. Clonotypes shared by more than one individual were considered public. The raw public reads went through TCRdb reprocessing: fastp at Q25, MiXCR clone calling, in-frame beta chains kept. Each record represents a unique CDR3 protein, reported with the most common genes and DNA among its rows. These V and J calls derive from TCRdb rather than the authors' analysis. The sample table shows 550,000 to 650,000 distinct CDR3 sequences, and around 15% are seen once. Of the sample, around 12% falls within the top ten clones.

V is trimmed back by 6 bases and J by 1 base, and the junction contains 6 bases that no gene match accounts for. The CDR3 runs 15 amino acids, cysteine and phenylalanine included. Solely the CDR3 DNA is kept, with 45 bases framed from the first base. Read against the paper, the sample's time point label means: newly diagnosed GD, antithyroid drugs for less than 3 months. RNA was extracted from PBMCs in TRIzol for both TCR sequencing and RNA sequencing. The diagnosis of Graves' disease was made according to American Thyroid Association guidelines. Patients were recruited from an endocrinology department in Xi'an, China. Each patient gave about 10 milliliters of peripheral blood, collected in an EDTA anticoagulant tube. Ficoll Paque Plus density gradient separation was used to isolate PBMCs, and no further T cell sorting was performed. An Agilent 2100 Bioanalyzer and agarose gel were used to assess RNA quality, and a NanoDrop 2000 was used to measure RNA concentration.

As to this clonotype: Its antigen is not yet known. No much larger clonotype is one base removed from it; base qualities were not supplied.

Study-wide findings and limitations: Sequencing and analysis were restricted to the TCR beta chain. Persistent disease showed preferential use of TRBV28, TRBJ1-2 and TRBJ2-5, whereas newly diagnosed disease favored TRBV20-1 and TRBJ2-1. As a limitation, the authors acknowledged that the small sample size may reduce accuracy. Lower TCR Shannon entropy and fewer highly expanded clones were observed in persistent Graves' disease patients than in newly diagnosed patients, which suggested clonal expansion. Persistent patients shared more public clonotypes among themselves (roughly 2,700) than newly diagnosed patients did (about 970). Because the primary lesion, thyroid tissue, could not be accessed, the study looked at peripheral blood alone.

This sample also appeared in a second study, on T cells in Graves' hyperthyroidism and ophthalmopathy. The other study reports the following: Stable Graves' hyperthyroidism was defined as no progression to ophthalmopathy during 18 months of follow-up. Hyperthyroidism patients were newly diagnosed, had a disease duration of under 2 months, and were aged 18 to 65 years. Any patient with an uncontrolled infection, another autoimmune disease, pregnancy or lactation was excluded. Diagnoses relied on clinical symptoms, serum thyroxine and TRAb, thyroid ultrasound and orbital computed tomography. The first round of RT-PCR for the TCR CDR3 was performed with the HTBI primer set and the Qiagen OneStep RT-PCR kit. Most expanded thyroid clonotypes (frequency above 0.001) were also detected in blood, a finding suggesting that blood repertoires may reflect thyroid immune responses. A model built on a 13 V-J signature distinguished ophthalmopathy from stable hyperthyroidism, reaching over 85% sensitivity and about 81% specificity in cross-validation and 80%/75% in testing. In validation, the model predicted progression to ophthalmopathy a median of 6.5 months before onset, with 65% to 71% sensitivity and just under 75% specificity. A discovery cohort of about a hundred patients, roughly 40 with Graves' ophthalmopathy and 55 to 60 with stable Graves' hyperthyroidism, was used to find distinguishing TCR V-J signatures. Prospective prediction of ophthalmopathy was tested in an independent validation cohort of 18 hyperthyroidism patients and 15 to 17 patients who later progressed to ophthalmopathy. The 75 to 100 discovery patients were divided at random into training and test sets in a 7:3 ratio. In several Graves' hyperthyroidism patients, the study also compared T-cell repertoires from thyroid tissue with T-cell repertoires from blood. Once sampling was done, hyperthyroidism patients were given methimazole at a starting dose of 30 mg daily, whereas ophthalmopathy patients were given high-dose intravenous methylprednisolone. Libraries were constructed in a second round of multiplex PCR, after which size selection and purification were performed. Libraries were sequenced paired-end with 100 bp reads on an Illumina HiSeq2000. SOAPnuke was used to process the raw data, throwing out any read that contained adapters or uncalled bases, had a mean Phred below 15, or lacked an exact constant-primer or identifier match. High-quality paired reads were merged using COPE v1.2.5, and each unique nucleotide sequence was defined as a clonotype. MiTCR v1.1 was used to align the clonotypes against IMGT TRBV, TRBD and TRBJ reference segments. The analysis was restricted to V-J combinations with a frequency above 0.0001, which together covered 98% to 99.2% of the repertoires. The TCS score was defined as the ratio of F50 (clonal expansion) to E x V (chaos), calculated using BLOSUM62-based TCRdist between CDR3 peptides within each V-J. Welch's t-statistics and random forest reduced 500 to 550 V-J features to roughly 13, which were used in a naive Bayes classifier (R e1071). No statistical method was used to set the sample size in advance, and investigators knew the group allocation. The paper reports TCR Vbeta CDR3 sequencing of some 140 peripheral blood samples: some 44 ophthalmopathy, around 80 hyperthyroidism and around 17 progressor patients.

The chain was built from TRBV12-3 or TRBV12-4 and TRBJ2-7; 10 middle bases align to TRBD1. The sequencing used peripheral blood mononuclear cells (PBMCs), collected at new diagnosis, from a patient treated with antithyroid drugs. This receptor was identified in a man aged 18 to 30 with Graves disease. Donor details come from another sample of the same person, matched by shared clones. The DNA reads TGTGCCAGCAGCCAAGGGACAGGGGCGTCCTACGAGCAGTACTTC. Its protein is CASSQGTGASYEQYF.